These T cell receptor beta chains were read from a single sample in a study of CD8+CD57+ T cells in acquired aplastic anemia. MiXCR, applied by TCRdb to the reads, yields one record per CDR3 protein. Of 400,000 to 450,000 distinct CDR3 sequences in the sample, under 80% are singletons; the top ten hold around 4%. Sequencing was carried out using sorted CD4+, CD8+, or CD8+CD57+ T cells (not recorded which) from PBMCs. These receptors were taken from a human donor in good health, serving as a control. The CDR3 runs from the conserved cysteine through the conserved F or W. Clone size is stated in some rows and not others, as once, few, many or a class when expanded.

TRBJ1-6,14,TRBV9,NA,CASSSRGTNSPLHF
TRBJ2-1,15,TRBV27,few,CASNPRAGLYNEQFF
TRBJ1-2,14,TRBV5-8,NA,CASRLTGLNYGYTF
TRBJ2-7,14,TRBV9,NA,CASSVSVGARTSSF
TRBJ1-4,14,TRBV15,many,CATSREGGYEKLFF
TRBJ2-7,15,TRBV19,NA,CASSGRTRVPYEQYF
TRBJ2-3,15,TRBV20-1,NA,CSASVKLPTTDTQYF
TRBJ1-1,17,TRBV7-2,once,CASSGGGGYGTNSEAFF
TRBJ1-6,16,TRBV7-9,NA,CASSSPEIRGRYRLHF
TRBJ2-1,12,TRBV7-2,many,CASRARTYEQFF
TRBJ2-5,14,TRBV20-1,NA,CSAVTGSSGETQYF
TRBJ1-3,17,TRBV7-2,many,CASSLAWGARFRNTIYF
TRBJ1-2,13,TRBV14,NA,CASSHGRGHDYTF
TRBJ2-5,14,TRBV9,once,CASSVGAGRVSQYF
TRBJ1-2,14,TRBV7-2,once,CASSLAARNNTPPF
TRBJ2-3,15,TRBV6-4,NA,CASSGGTGATDTQYF
TRBJ2-7,8,TRBV5-6,NA,CATYEQYF
TRBJ2-2,15,TRBV9,NA,CVSSLASGGAGELFF
TRBJ2-3,15,TRBV11-2,NA,CASSLNPIGTDTQYF
TRBJ2-1,15,TRBV7-8,NA,CASSFAEVSGQYLFF
TRBJ2-5,15,TRBV5-1,once,CASSLEGWDKETQYF
TRBJ2-1,14,TRBV7-2,NA,CASSQGRCYDEQFF